The next 30 T cell receptor beta chains were all read from a single sample in a study of cytomegalovirus exposure and HLA in healthy donors. The data were produced by immunoSEQ multiplex PCR, yet TCRdb's version contains in-frame clones alone and is incomplete. In the table there are about 120,000 clones, roughly nine tenths of which are singletons. Sequenced material: PBMCs. The receptor set was obtained from a woman aged 18-29 years in good health and CMV-seronegative.

This chain uses TRBV5-1 with TRBJ2-5, with 9 bases that match TRBD2. Germline CDR1 SGHRS, CDR2 YFSETQ. The CDR3 contains 17 residues. Trimming took 5 bases from V and 5 from J; bases not matched to a gene: 16. The CDR3 coding sequence is TGCGCCAGCAGTCCCCTTGATGGCGGGGGGGCCGGGGAGACCCAGTACTTC. Residues: CASSPLDGGGAGETQYF.

The V and J genes are TRBV4-3 and TRBJ1-1; 7 bases are a match to TRBD1. Germline values: CDR1 LGHNA, CDR2 YSLEER. V lost 0 bases and J lost 0; bases outside the gene matches: 1. The length of the CDR3 is 15 residues. CDR3 amino acids: CASSQETGVNTEAFF. The CDR3 DNA is TGCGCCAGCAGCCAAGAAACAGGGGTGAACACTGAAGCTTTCTTT.

This clone has just one count. CDR3 loop: CASSARGQLNEKLFF. CDR3 sequence (DNA): TGTGCCAGCAGTGCTCGGGGACAGCTTAATGAAAAACTGTTTTTT. This chain links TRBV28 with TRBJ1-4, with TRBD1 matching over 7 bases. Unmatched junction bases numbered 7, after V lost 5 bases and J lost 4 bases. The germline CDR1 and CDR2 sequences are MDHEN and SYDVKM. The CDR3 covers 15 residues.

The chain couples TRBV9 to TRBJ1-2; D is perhaps TRBD1 (5 bases). CDR1 is SGDLS, CDR2 YYNGEE, per germline. Between the trimmed V and J ends, which lost 3 bases and 8 bases, there was a span of 20 bases. The CDR3 totals 15 residues. CDR3 nucleotide sequence: TGTGCCAGCAGCGCACTGGGGCACAGATCAAAAGGCTACACCTTC. This codes for CASSALGHRSKGYTF.

This clone has just one count. V usage is TRBV7-2 and J usage is TRBJ2-7, with TRBD1 identical over 10 bases. The CDR3 covers 16 residues. Germline assignment: CDR1 SGHTA and CDR2 FQGNSA. V trimming: 5 bases; J trimming: 1 base; junction bases outside the gene matches: 8. CDR3 nucleotide sequence: TGTGCCAGCAGCAACTACCGGGACAGGGGTTCCTACGAGCAGTACTTC. Amino acid sequence: CASSNYRDRGSYEQYF.

This clone came up a few times. The V gene is TRBV2, the J gene TRBJ1-2; TRBD1 aligns across 7 bases. The J segment lost 4 bases and the V segment lost 9 bases, leaving 5 bases of the junction unmatched. The CDR3 covers 12 residues. Germline V gene data show CDR1 as SNHLY and CDR2 as FYNNEI. CDR3 nucleotides: TGTGCCAGAAGCCAGGGGGGCTATGGCTACACCTTC. Its protein product is CARSQGGYGYTF.

The gene calls are TRBV28 and TRBJ1-1; D is ambiguous. Germline V gives CDR1 MDHEN, CDR2 SYDVKM. The ends were cut back, 1 base at V and 5 bases at J, with 5 bases in the middle. CDR3 length: 12 residues. The CDR3 protein is CASSLFGTEAFF. CDR3 coding DNA: TGTGCCAGCAGTTTATTCGGGACTGAAGCTTTCTTT.

This clone has more than one count but fewer than ten. This chain links TRBV6-1 with TRBJ2-7, with 9 bases aligning to TRBD1. V was clipped by 5 bases and J by 3 bases; unmatched bases: 5. Germline V lookup: CDR1 MNHNS, CDR2 SASEGT. This CDR3 region has 14 residues. CDR3 protein: CASSSGTGHYEQYF. The CDR3 region has the DNA TGTGCCAGCAGTTCCGGGACAGGGCACTACGAGCAGTACTTC.

The chain is built from TRBV6-5 and TRBJ1-1; D gene ambiguous. CDR1 and CDR2 from the germline V gene are MNHEY and SVGAGI. V shed 2 bases and J shed 4 bases, with 11 bases lying between them. CDR3 size: 14 residues. Written as DNA, the CDR3 is TGTGCCAGCAGTTACCGTACCCGAGGCACTGAAGCTTTCTTT. It encodes CASSYRTRGTEAFF.

V gene TRBV7-2 combines with J gene TRBJ1-1, with 7 bases matching TRBD1. Unmatched junction bases numbered 9, after V lost 5 bases and J lost 6 bases. The CDR3 has 14 residues. Germline CDR1 reads SGHTA; CDR2 reads FQGNSA. The CDR3 protein is CASSLMTGKAEAFF. CDR3 coding DNA: TGTGCCAGCAGCCTCATGACAGGGAAGGCTGAAGCTTTCTTT.

This sequence joins TRBV28 and TRBJ2-3; 7 bases align to TRBD2. Germline V gene lookup returns CDR1 MDHEN and CDR2 SYDVKM. With V trimmed by 7 bases and J by 2 bases, 9 bases remained unmatched. There are 15 residues in the CDR3. The DNA for the CDR3 is TGTGCCAGCACCAGTGGAGGGAGGGCCACAGATACGCAGTATTTT. Translation gives CASTSGGRATDTQYF.

This chain uses TRBV27 with TRBJ2-5; 12 bases are a match to TRBD2. The germline CDR1 and CDR2 sequences are MNHEY and SMNVEV (reference sequence). V was clipped by 3 bases and J by 4 bases; unmatched bases: 3. The CDR3 has 15 amino acids. This CDR3 reads CASSFGLAGIETQYF. In nucleotides, the CDR3 is TGTGCCAGCAGTTTCGGACTAGCGGGAATAGAGACCCAGTACTTC.

The chain couples TRBV19 to TRBJ2-1, with 12 positions matching TRBD2. V dropped 6 bases and J dropped 7; count of bases not matched to a gene: 13. Germline lookup yields CDR1 LNHDA and CDR2 SQIVND (reference sequence). The CDR3 runs to 17 residues. The CDR3 nucleotides read TGTGCCAGTAGGGGACTAGCGGGTGCCGAGGAGAGGAATGAGCAGTTCTTC. Its protein product is CASRGLAGAEERNEQFF.

This clone was seen a handful of times. V gene TRBV6-5 combines with J gene TRBJ2-7; no definite D call. This CDR3 has 14 amino acids. CDR1 and CDR2 from the germline V gene are MNHEY and SVGAGI. V lost 1 base, J lost 6 bases, and 13 bases lay in between. CDR3 in DNA: TGTGCCAGCAGTTACTATTCTAGTCCCAGCGAGCAGTACTTC. It is translated as CASSYYSSPSEQYF.

The CDR3 DNA follows: TGTGCAAGTCGCTTAGCGAGGGGACAGGCCCCCAGAGGGCAGTTGAGCAATCAGCCCCAGCATTTT. Protein sequence: CASRLARGQAPRGQLSNQPQHF. V usage is TRBV12-2 and J usage is TRBJ1-5; the table's D call TRBD1 went unverified against the DNA. TRBV12-2 is designated a pseudogene. This CDR3 spans 22 amino acids.

The chain employs TRBV6-5 and TRBJ2-7; unclear D gene. Trimming pared 0 bases from V and 3 bases from J, leaving 9 bases between. Germline CDR1 is MNHEY and CDR2 is SVGAGI. The length of the CDR3 is 14 residues. The CDR3 coding sequence is TGTGCCAGCAGTTACTCTTCGCAGGACTACGAGCAGTACTTC. This codes for CASSYSSQDYEQYF.

This clone has just one count. This chain joins TRBV5-4 and TRBJ2-7, with D perhaps TRBD1 (6 bases). Germline V CDR1 and CDR2: SGHNT, YYREEE (reference sequence). This CDR3 spans 15 amino acids. Trimming cost V 4 bases and J 2 bases, with 16 bases left between them. CDR3 sequence (DNA): TGTGCCAGCAGCCCGCTCCGAGACAGGACCTACGAGCAGTACTTC. Its translation: CASSPLRDRTYEQYF. The full variable domain, its missing parts supplied by reference TRBV5-4 and TRBJ2-7, is ETGVTQSPTHLIKTRGQQVTLRCSSQSGHNTVSWYQQALGQGPQFIFQYYREEENGRGNFPPRFSGLQFPNYSSELNVNALELDDSALYLCASSPLRDRTYEQYFGPGTRLTVT.

This clone was observed a few times. CDR3 sequence reads: CASSPQGWAEAFF. CDR3 sequence (DNA): TGTGCCAGCAGCCCTCAGGGGTGGGCTGAAGCTTTCTTT. The rearrangement joins TRBV9 to TRBJ1-1; tentatively, D is TRBD1 (6 bases). Looked up from germline, CDR1 is SGDLS and CDR2 is YYNGEE. There are 13 residues in the CDR3. The V gene lost 4 bases and the J gene lost 6 bases, with 13 bases spanning the gap.

The chain combines TRBV7-2 with TRBJ1-1; 7 positions agree with TRBD1. In germline, CDR1 is SGHTA, CDR2 FQGNSA. CDR3 length: 12 amino acids. The ends lost 5 bases at V and 12 bases at J; junction bases unmatched: 9. CDR3 amino acids: CASSTRQGQTFF. The CDR3 DNA reads TGTGCCAGCAGCACCAGACAGGGACAAACTTTCTTT.

The rearrangement joins TRBV27 to TRBJ1-1; 8 bases agree with TRBD1. This CDR3 comprises 15 residues. Germline CDR1 MNHEY, CDR2 SMNVEV (reference sequence). Trimming at V came to 4 bases and at J to 5 bases, leaving 9 bases not matched to a gene. The CDR3 DNA reads TGTGCCAGCAGTTCTCGACAGGGGAGGGGGACTGAAGCTTTCTTT. Its translation: CASSSRQGRGTEAFF.

The chain recombines TRBV28 with TRBJ2-5; no clear D. Germline lookup yields CDR1 MDHEN and CDR2 SYDVKM. The V end lost 5 bases, the J end lost 2 bases, and 6 bases lay between the germline ends. The CDR3 has 12 residues. The CDR3 DNA sequence: TGTGCCAGCAGTGCGGAGCAAGAGACCCAGTACTTC. Translated: CASSAEQETQYF.

This chain uses TRBV6-1 with TRBJ2-7; 14 positions match TRBD2. With 8 bases clipped from V and 9 bases from J, the junction kept 12 bases outside the gene matches. Germline V gene data show CDR1 as MNHNS and CDR2 as SASEGT. The CDR3 contains 15 residues. The CDR3: CASPPGLAGASVQYF. The DNA of the CDR3 is TGTGCCAGCCCCCCGGGACTAGCGGGAGCGTCAGTGCAGTACTTC.

The genes are TRBV5-1 and TRBJ1-1; tentative D call: TRBD1 (6 bases). Trimming pared 8 bases from V and 3 bases from J, leaving 20 bases between. The CDR3 has 15 amino acids. Per germline, CDR1 SGHRS and CDR2 YFSETQ. DNA for the CDR3: TGCGCCAGTAGTGGGAGATACACAGGGTACACTGAAGCTTTCTTT. Its translation: CASSGRYTGYTEAFF. Based on the CDR3 plus reference TRBV5-1 and TRBJ1-1, the full variable domain is KAGVTQTPRYLIKTRGQQVTLSCSPISGHRSVSWYQQTPGQGLQFLFEYFSETQRNKGNFPGRFSGRQFSNSRSEMNVSTLELGDSALYLCASSGRYTGYTEAFFGQGTRLTVV.

The rearrangement uses TRBV28 and TRBJ2-6, with D possibly being TRBD1 (5 bases). Germline CDR1 reads MDHEN; CDR2 reads SYDVKM. CDR3 length: 14 amino acids. The V gene lost 5 bases and the J gene lost 2 bases, with 7 bases spanning the gap. The CDR3 protein is CASSLQAGANVLTF. In DNA form, the CDR3 reads TGTGCCAGCAGTCTACAGGCTGGGGCCAACGTCCTGACTTTC.

The J gene is TRBJ2-1, the V gene TRBV28, with D perhaps TRBD1 (6 bases). Trimming took 6 bases from V and 7 from J, leaving 22 bases between them. Germline V gene data show CDR1 as MDHEN and CDR2 as SYDVKM. The CDR3 consists of 16 residues. CDR3 sequence: CASSPGVEDSLNEQFF. The DNA for the CDR3 is TGTGCCAGCAGCCCTGGGGTGGAGGACAGCTTAAATGAGCAGTTCTTC.

This chain connects TRBV5-6 to TRBJ1-4, with 9 positions matching TRBD1. CDR1 is SGHDT and CDR2 is YYEEEE in the germline V gene. V lost 4 bases and J lost 7; bases outside the gene matches: 20. The CDR3 sequence is 19 residues long. The CDR3 region is CASSPNPGQGGRGLEKLFF. Here the CDR3 DNA reads TGTGCCAGCAGCCCAAATCCGGGACAGGGCGGACGAGGTCTTGAAAAACTGTTTTTT.

J is TRBJ2-5 and V is TRBV7-2; 14 bases are shared with TRBD2. After removal of 5 bases from V and 2 bases from J, the junction contained 7 bases not matched to a gene. This CDR3 is built from 17 residues. Germline V gene sequence: CDR1 SGHTA, CDR2 FQGNSA. The CDR3 protein is CASSPGLAGGYQETQYF. The CDR3 DNA reads as TGTGCCAGCAGCCCAGGACTAGCGGGGGGCTATCAAGAGACCCAGTACTTC. The variable domain in full, with the rest retrieved from reference TRBV7-2 and TRBJ2-5, is GAGVSQSPSNKVTEKGKDVELRCDPISGHTALYWYRQSLGQGLEFLIYFQGNSAPDKSGLPSDRFSAERTGGSVSTLTIQRTQQEDSAVYLCASSPGLAGGYQETQYFGPGTRLLVL.

The J gene is TRBJ2-3, the V gene TRBV27; 8 bases are a match to TRBD2. The CDR3 runs 17 residues. Germline CDR1 is MNHEY and CDR2 is SMNVEV (reference sequence). After removal of 5 bases from V and 2 bases from J, the junction contained 12 bases not matched to a gene. CDR3 nucleotide sequence: TGTGCCAGCAGTCTCAGTACTAGCGGCATTGCCACAGATACGCAGTATTTT. Amino acid sequence: CASSLSTSGIATDTQYF.

V gene TRBV30 combines with J gene TRBJ1-1; 8 bases align to TRBD1. Losses at the gene ends were 2 bases for V and 6 bases for J; bases not matched to a gene: 8. In germline, CDR1 is GTSNPN, CDR2 SVGIG (reference sequence). There are 14 residues in the CDR3. In DNA, the CDR3 is TGTGCCTGGAGTTTTTCAACAGGGGGTCCTGAAGCTTTCTTT. This sequence encodes CAWSFSTGGPEAFF.

The rearrangement uses TRBV19 and TRBJ2-1, with 11 bases identical to TRBD2. The germline V gene has CDR1 LNHDA and CDR2 SQIVND (reference sequence). The V segment lost 3 bases and the J segment 5 bases; nucleotides outside the gene matches: 12. CDR3 size: 18 residues. CDR3 sequence reads: CASSILGASGGQHNEQFF. The CDR3 nucleotides are TGTGCCAGTAGTATTTTAGGGGCTAGCGGGGGGCAGCACAATGAGCAGTTCTTC.